A selection of T cell receptor beta chains follows, all from one sample in a study of human CD4 T cells and Enterobacteriaceae. Sequencing was performed with immunoSEQ multiplex PCR; in TCRdb, only in-frame clones are kept and a portion is missing. The top ten clones hold around 0.91% of a sample with about 26,000 clones, 80% to 90% of them seen once. The sequenced sample consisted of memory CD4+ T cells from blood. The receptors originated from a human donor in good health. CDR3s include the opening cysteine and the closing phenylalanine or tryptophan. D genes are given only for firm matches. The size field is filled for only some rows; it gives once, few, many or a size class.

j_call clone_size d_call v_call cdr3_nt cdr3_aa
TRBJ2-1 - TRBD1 TRBV7-2 TGTGCCAGCAGACCGACAGGGAGAGGCTATTTCAAGTCCTACAATGAGCAGTTCTTC CASRPTGRGYFKSYNEQFF
TRBJ1-5 - TRBD1 TRBV11-3 TGTGCCAGCAGCTTAGAGAGACAGGGCGGTCAGCCCCAGCATTTT CASSLERQGGQPQHF
TRBJ2-3 - - TRBV5-1 TGCGCCAGCACCCCGTTTGGCGGCACAGATACGCAGTATTTT CASTPFGGTDTQYF
TRBJ1-6 - TRBD1 TRBV5-4 TGTGCCAGCAGCTCAGGACAGGGGCCCCTGAGCTCCTATAATTCACCCCTCCACTTT CASSSGQGPLSSYNSPLHF
TRBJ2-7 once - TRBV7-8 TGTGCCAGCAGCTTAGTAGCCTACGAGCAGTACTTC CASSLVAYEQYF
TRBJ1-2 - - TRBV18 TGTGCCAGCTCACCACCGTTGGAGGTTAATGGCTACACCTTC CASSPPLEVNGYTF
TRBJ2-3 few - TRBV4-1 TGCGCCAGCAGCCAGCCCGTTACCACCGCCACAGATACGCAGTATTTT CASSQPVTTATDTQYF
TRBJ2-7 - TRBD2 TRBV27 TGTGCCAGCAGTTTAATAGCGGGAAGGTCGGCCGAGCAGTACTTC CASSLIAGRSAEQYF
TRBJ1-4 - - TRBV29-1 TGCAGCGTTGAAGGGCGCAGGGTCGACGAAAAACTGTTTTTT CSVEGRRVDEKLFF
TRBJ2-3 - - TRBV28 TGTGCCACCAACCGGGACGAGCCCACAGATACGCAGTATTTT CATNRDEPTDTQYF
TRBJ1-3 - - TRBV30 TGTGCCTGGAGGGACCAGGGGCGCCGCTCTGGAAACACCATATATTTT CAWRDQGRRSGNTIYF
TRBJ2-3 - - TRBV18 TGTGCCAGCTCACAAGACTACTTAAGCACAGATACGCAGTATTTT CASSQDYLSTDTQYF
TRBJ2-1 - - TRBV29-1 TGCAGCGCCGGTGTACGGGGGGCTAGCTCCTACAATGAGCAGTTCTTC CSAGVRGASSYNEQFF
TRBJ2-1 - TRBD2 TRBV5-1 TGCGCCAGCAGCTCGTTAGCGGGAGCGGCTGAGCAGTTCTTC CASSSLAGAAEQFF
TRBJ2-5 - TRBD2 TRBV5-5 TGTGCCAGCAGCCGATCGACTAGCGGGCCCCAAGAGACCCAGTACTTC CASSRSTSGPQETQYF
TRBJ2-7 - TRBD2 TRBV4-1 TGCGCCAGCAGCCCCCGAAGCGGGGGCCGCGCTATACCCTCCTTTGAGCAGTACTTC CASSPRSGGRAIPSFEQYF
TRBJ2-7 once TRBD1 TRBV5-1 TGCGCCAGCAGCCCCGGCCGGACAGGCGGTTACGAGCAGTACTTC CASSPGRTGGYEQYF
TRBJ2-2 few - TRBV27 TGTGCCAGCAGCAAAGGGACGGACACCGGGGAGCTGTTTTTT CASSKGTDTGELFF
TRBJ1-6 - - TRBV6-1 TGTGCCAGCAGGGACAGCCACTCCTATAATTCACCCCTCCACTTT CASRDSHSYNSPLHF
TRBJ1-3 - - TRBV28 TGTGCCAGCAGTTACCTGGGAGTCTCTGGAAACACCATATATTTT CASSYLGVSGNTIYF
TRBJ2-2 - - TRBV5-1 TGCGCCAGCAGCTTGGCCGTCAAACTAATGAACACCGGGGAGCTGTTTTTT CASSLAVKLMNTGELFF
TRBJ2-1 few - TRBV28 TGTGCCACCATAGGAGGGGAGCAGTTCTTC CATIGGEQFF
TRBJ2-2 - TRBD2 TRBV5-6 TGTGCCAGCCGAGCCGGGACTAGCGGGAGCGACACCGGGGAGCTGTTTTTT CASRAGTSGSDTGELFF
TRBJ1-6 - TRBD1 TRBV7-2 TGTGCCAGCAGCTGGGACAGGCGGGGTAATTCACCCCTCCACTTT CASSWDRRGNSPLHF
TRBJ1-4 - TRBD1 TRBV4-1 TGCGCCAGCAGCCAGGCTCCGGGACAGGGCGCTGAAAAACTGTTTTTT CASSQAPGQGAEKLFF